This TCR beta chain comes out of a study of blood T cell repertoires in COVID-19. This CDR3 has 16 residues. CDR1 is MRHNA, CDR2 SNTAGT, per germline. V lost 2 bases to trimming and J lost 2 bases; unmatched junction nucleotides: 6. Profiling relied on immunoSEQ multiplex PCR, and the TCRdb table lists in-frame clones only, not all of them. The data hold more than 95,000 clones, with roughly 88% observed a single time. Sequenced input: peripheral blood. The source of this sequence is an elderly woman with acute or convalescent COVID-19. The chain recombines TRBV6-4 with TRBJ1-2, with TRBD1 matching over 9 bases. As DNA, the CDR3 is TGTGCCAGCAGTGACCTAGGGACAGGGAGGAACTATGGCTACACCTTC. Its translation is CASSDLGTGRNYGYTF.